This TCR beta chain appears in the sequencing data of a study of T cell changes during pregnancy in multiple sclerosis. The data were produced by immunoSEQ multiplex PCR, yet TCRdb's version contains in-frame clones alone and is incomplete. The sample holds about 20,000 clones, approximately 90% seen once. Trimming removed 7 bases from V and 3 bases from J, with 13 bases in between. Germline lookup yields CDR1 MNHEY and CDR2 SMNVEV (reference sequence). This CDR3 is built from 13 residues. Material: CD8+ T cells from peripheral blood mononuclear cells, obtained after pregnancy. The chain carries TRBV27 and TRBJ2-7; a weak D match, TRBD2 (5 bases). The sequence derives from a female donor in good health, enrolled as a control in a pregnancy study. The CDR3 spells CASIQPGNYEQYF. The CDR3 nucleotides read TGTGCCAGCATCCAGCCGGGGAACTACGAGCAGTACTTC.